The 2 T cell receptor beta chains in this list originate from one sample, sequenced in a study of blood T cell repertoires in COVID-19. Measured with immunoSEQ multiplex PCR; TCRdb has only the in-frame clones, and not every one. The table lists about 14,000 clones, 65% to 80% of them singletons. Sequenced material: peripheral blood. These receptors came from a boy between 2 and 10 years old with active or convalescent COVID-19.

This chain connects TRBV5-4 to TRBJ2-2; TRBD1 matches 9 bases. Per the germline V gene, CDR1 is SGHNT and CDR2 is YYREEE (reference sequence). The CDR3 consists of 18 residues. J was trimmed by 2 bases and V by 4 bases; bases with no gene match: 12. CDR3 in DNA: TGTGCCAGCAGCGGGGGACAGGGTGGGAACCTTAACACCGGGGAGCTGTTTTTT. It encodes CASSGGQGGNLNTGELFF. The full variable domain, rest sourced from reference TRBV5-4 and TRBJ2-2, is ETGVTQSPTHLIKTRGQQVTLRCSSQSGHNTVSWYQQALGQGPQFIFQYYREEENGRGNFPPRFSGLQFPNYSSELNVNALELDDSALYLCASSGGQGGNLNTGELFFGEGSRLTVL.

The CDR3 is CASSLQGGGYTF. For the CDR3, the DNA is TGTGCCAGCAGTCTACAGGGTGGGGGCTACACCTTC. The V and J genes are TRBV6-5 and TRBJ1-2; D is perhaps TRBD1 (6 bases). The CDR3 contains 12 residues. The V gene's germline CDR1 is MNHEY and CDR2 SVGAGI. Trimming removed 5 bases from V and 8 bases from J, with 12 bases in between.